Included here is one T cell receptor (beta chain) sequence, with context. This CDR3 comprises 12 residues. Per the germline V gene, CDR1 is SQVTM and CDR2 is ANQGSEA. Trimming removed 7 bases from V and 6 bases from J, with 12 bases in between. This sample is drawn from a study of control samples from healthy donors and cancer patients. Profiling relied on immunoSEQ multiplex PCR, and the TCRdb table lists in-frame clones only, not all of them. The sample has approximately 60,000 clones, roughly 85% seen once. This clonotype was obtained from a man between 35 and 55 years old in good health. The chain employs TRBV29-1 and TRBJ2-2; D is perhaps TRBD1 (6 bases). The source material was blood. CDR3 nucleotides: TGCAGCGGCAGGGGCGAAGCCGGGGAGCTGTTTTTT. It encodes CSGRGEAGELFF.